In its sample, the clone carrying this T cell receptor beta chain was seen many times. This record belongs to a study of tumor-infiltrating lymphocytes in primary liver carcinoma. Without any cell sorting, about 19-30 mg of bulk tissue yielded co-extracted RNA and DNA. Trimming removed 0 bases from V and 7 bases from J; junction bases left unmatched: 0. This CDR3 is 12 amino acids long. The germline V gene encodes CDR1 SGHNT and CDR2 YYREEE (reference sequence). From approximately 500 ng total RNA, TCR beta cDNA was generated with a primer in the constant region. Three-round nested multiplex PCR performed with slightly modified ARM-PCR produced the TCR beta libraries. Each of the first two PCR rounds ran around 10 cycles with TRBV1-TRBV30 forward and C-beta reverse primers. One entry per CDR3 protein, called by TCRdb with MiXCR from the multiplex PCR reads. The data contain under 150,000 distinct CDR3 sequences, about two thirds of them singletons.

The chain combines TRBV5-4 with TRBJ2-7; 8 nucleotides line up with TRBD2. What was sequenced was tumor-adjacent normal liver tissue. The origin of this receptor is a woman between 55 and 75 years old with primary liver carcinoma and hepatitis B virus infection. The CDR3 loop is CASSLGLAEQYF. The CDR3 DNA follows: TGTGCCAGCAGCTTGGGACTAGCGGAGCAGTACTTC.